This TCR beta chain was observed in a study of blood T cells in healthy people across ages. Findings and caveats of the study: Aged donors had fewer naive CD4+ cells and lower diversity than long-lived donors.

For the second PCR, which ran for about 6 to 11 cycles, a sample-barcoded 5' primer and a J-beta primer mix were used. TCRdb processed the 5' RACE reads anew with MiXCR; each CDR3 protein has one entry. The sample records some 800,000 distinct CDR3 sequences, 40% to 50% being singletons. This clonotype showed up many times. The antigen is unknown. The CDR3 runs 14 residues. V shed 8 bases and J shed 3 bases, with 17 bases lying between them. CDR1 is MNHEY and CDR2 is SVGEGT in the germline V gene. This receptor was identified in a man aged 55-75 years in good health. Sequencing was done on a sample of blood. This chain connects TRBV6-2 or TRBV6-3 to TRBJ2-7; D ambiguous. The CDR3 here is CASLSQRRIYEQYF. DNA for the CDR3: TGTGCCAGCCTTAGCCAGCGACGGATCTACGAGCAGTACTTC.